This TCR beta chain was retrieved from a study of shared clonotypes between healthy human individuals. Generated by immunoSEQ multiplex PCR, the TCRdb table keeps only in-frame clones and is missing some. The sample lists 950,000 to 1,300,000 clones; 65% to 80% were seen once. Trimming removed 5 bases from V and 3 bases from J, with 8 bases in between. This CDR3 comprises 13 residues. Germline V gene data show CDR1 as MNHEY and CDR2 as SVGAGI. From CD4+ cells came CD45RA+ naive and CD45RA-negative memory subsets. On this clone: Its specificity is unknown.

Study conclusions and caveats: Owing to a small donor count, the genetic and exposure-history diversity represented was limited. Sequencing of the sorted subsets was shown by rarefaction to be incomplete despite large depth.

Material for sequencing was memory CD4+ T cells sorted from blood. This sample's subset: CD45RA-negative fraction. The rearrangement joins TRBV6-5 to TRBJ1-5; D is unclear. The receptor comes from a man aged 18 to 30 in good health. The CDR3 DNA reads TGTGCCAGCAGTCAGGCAACCAATCAGCCCCAGCATTTT. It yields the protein CASSQATNQPQHF.